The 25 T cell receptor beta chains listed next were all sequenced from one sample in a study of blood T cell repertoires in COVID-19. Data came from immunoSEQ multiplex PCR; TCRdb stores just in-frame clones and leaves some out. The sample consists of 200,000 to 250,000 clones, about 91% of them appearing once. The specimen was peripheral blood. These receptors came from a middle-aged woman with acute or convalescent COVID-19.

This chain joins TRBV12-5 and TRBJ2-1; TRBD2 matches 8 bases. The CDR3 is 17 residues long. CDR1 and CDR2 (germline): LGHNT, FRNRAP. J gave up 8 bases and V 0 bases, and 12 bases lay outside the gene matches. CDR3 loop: CASGLVRAGELRDEQFF. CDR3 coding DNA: TGTGCTAGTGGTTTGGTAAGAGCGGGGGAACTCAGGGATGAGCAGTTCTTC.

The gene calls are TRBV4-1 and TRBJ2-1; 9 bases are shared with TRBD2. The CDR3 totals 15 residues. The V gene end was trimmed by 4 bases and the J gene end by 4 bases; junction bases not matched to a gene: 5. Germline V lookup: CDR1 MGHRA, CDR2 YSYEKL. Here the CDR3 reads CASSPAAGGYNEQFF. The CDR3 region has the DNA TGCGCCAGCAGCCCCGCAGCGGGGGGTTACAATGAGCAGTTCTTC.

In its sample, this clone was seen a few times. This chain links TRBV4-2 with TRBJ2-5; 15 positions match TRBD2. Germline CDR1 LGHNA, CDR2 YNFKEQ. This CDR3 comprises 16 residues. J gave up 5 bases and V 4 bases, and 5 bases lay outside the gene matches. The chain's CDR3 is CASSRGLAGGVETQYF. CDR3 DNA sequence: TGTGCCAGCAGCCGGGGACTAGCGGGGGGTGTGGAGACCCAGTACTTC.

The CDR3 DNA reads TGTGCCACCATGGGGTCGGGGTCTGGAAACACCATATATTTT. Protein sequence: CATMGSGSGNTIYF. The rearrangement links TRBV24-1 to TRBJ1-3, with unresolved D. Germline lookup yields CDR1 KGHDR and CDR2 SFDVKD. CDR3 length: 14 residues. Trimming took off 8 bases at V and 1 base at J, with 11 bases between the two ends.

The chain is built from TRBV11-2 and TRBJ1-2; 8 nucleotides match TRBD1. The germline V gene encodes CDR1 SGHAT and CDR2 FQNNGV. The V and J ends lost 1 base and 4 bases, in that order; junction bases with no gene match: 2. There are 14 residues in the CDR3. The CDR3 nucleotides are TGTGCCAGCAGCTTAGCAGGGGGCAGCTATGGCTACACCTTC. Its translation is CASSLAGGSYGYTF. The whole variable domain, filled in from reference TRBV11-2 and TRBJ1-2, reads EAGVAQSPRYKIIEKRQSVAFWCNPISGHATLYWYQQILGQGPKLLIQFQNNGVVDDSQLPKDRFSAERLKGVDSTLKIQPAKLEDSAVYLCASSLAGGSYGYTFGSGTRLTVV.

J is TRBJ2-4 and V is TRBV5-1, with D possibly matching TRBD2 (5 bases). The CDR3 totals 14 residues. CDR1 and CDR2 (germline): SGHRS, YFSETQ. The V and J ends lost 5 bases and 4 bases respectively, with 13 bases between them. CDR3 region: CASRMNGLKNIQYF. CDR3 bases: TGCGCCAGCAGAATGAACGGACTTAAAAACATTCAGTACTTC.

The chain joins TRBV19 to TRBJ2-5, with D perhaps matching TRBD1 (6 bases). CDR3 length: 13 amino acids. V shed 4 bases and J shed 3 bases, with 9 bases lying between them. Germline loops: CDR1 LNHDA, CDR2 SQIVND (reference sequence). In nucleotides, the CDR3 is TGTGCCAGTAGTACCTACAGGGAAGAGACCCAGTACTTC. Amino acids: CASSTYREETQYF.

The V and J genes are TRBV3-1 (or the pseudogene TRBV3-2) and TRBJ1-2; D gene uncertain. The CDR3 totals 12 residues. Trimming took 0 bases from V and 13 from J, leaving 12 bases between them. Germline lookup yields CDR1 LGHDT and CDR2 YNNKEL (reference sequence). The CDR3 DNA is TGTGCCAGCAGCCAAGAAGGCAGGTCCCGCACCTTC. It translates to CASSQEGRSRTF.

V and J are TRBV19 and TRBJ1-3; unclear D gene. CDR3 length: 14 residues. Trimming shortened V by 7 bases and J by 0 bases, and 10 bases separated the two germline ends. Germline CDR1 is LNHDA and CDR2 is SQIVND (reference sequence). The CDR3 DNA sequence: TGTGCCAGTAACTCGCTTTCCTCTGGAAACACCATATATTTT. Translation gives CASNSLSSGNTIYF.

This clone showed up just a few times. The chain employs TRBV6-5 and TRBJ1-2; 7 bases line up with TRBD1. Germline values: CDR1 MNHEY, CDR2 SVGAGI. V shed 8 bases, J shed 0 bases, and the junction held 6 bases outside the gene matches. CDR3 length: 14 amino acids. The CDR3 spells CASAPQGSNYGYTF. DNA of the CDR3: TGTGCCAGCGCCCCACAGGGGTCTAACTATGGCTACACCTTC.

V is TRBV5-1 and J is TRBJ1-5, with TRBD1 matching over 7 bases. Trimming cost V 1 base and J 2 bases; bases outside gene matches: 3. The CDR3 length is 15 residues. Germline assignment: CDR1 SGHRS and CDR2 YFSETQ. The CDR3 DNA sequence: TGCGCCAGCAGCTTGCAGGGGGGTGGCAATCAGCCCCAGCATTTT. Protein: CASSLQGGGNQPQHF.

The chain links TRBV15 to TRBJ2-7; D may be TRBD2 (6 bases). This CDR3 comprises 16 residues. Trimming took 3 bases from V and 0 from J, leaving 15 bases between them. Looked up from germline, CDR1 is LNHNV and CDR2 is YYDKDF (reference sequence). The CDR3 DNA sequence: TGTGCCACCAGCAGGGCGTATGTTAGCGGCTCCTACGAGCAGTACGTC. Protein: CATSRAYVSGSYEQYV.

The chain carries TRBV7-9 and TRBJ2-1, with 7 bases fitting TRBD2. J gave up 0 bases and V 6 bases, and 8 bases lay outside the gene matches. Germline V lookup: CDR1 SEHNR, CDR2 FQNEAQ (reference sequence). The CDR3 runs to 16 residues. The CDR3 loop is CASRPLGGSSYNEQFF. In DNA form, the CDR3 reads TGTGCCAGCAGGCCCCTGGGGGGGAGCTCCTACAATGAGCAGTTCTTC. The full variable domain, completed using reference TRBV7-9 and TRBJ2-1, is DTGVSQNPRHKITKRGQNVTFRCDPISEHNRLYWYRQTLGQGPEFLTYFQNEAQLEKSRLLSDRFSAERPKGSFSTLEIQRTEQGDSAMYLCASRPLGGSSYNEQFFGPGTRLTVL.

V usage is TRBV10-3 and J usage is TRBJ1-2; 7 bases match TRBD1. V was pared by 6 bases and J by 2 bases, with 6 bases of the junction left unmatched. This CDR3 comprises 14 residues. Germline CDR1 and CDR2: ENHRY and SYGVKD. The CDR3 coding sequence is TGTGCCATCAGCCCCGGGACAGCCAACTATGGCTACACCTTC. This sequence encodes CAISPGTANYGYTF.

The CDR3 DNA sequence: TGTGCCAGTAGCCCACAAGGGACAGGGGGCAGGCGCAATCAGCCCCAGCATTTT. This gives the protein CASSPQGTGGRRNQPQHF. The V gene is TRBV19, the J gene TRBJ1-5; 12 nucleotides align to TRBD1. The CDR3 length is 18 residues. The V gene end was trimmed by 6 bases and the J gene end by 2 bases; junction bases not matched to a gene: 11. From germline, CDR1 is LNHDA and CDR2 SQIVND (reference sequence).

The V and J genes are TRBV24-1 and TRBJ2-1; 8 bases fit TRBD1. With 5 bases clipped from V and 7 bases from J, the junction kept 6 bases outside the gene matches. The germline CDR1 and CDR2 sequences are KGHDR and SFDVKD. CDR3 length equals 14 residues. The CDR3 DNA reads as TGTGCCACCAGTGTGCGACAGGGGCGGAATGAGCAGTTCTTC. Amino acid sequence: CATSVRQGRNEQFF.

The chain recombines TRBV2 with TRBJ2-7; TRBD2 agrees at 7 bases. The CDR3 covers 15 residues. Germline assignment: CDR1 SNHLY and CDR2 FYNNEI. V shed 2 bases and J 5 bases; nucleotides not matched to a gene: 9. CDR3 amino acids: CASSEREASGHEQYV. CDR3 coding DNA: TGTGCCAGCAGTGAACGGGAGGCTAGCGGACACGAGCAGTACGTC.

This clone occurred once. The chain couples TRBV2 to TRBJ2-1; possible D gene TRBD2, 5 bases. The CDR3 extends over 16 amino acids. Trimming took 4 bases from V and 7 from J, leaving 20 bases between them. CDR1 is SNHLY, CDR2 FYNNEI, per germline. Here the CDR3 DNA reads TGTGCCAGCAGTGTCAGCCCGGACTCCCCTGGGAATGAGCAGTTCTTC. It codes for CASSVSPDSPGNEQFF.

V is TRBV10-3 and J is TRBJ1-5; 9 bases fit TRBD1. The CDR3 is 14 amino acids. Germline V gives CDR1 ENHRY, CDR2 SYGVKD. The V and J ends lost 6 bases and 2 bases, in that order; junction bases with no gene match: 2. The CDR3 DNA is TGTGCCATCAGCCGGGACAGGGGCAATCAGCCCCAGCATTTT. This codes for CAISRDRGNQPQHF.

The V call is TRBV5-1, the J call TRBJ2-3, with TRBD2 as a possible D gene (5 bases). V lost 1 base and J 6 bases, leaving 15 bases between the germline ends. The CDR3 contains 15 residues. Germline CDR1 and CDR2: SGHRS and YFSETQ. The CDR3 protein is CASSLYGVQRDTQYF. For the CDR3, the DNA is TGCGCCAGCAGCTTGTACGGGGTCCAGAGGGATACGCAGTATTTT.

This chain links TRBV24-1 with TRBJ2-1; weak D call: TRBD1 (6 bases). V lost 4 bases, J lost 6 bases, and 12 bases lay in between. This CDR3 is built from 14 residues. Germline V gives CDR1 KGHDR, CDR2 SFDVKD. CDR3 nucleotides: TGTGCCACCAGTGACAGACAGGCGGTCAATGAGCAGTTCTTC. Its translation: CATSDRQAVNEQFF.

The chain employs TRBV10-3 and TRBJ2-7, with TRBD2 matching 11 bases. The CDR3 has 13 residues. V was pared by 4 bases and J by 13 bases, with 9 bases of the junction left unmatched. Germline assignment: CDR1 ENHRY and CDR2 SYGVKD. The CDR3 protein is CAISGDLAGGLYV. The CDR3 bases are TGTGCCATCAGTGGGGATCTAGCGGGGGGCCTATACGTC.

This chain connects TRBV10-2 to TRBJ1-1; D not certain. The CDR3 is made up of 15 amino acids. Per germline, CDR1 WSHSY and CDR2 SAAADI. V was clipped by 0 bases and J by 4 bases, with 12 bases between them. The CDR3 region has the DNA TGCGCCAGCAGTGAGTCCGGGCGGGCGGCCACTGAAGCTTTCTTT. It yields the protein CASSESGRAATEAFF.

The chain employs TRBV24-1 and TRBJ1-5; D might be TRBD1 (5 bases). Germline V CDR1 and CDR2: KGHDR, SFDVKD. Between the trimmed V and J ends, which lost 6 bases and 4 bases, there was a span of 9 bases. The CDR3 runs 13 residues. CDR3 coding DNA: TGTGCCACCAGTACGGCAGGGAATCAGCCCCAGCATTTT. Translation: CATSTAGNQPQHF.

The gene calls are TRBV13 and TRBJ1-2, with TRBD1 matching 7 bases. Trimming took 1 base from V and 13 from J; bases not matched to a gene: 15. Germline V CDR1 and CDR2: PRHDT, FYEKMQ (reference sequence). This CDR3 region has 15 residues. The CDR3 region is CASSLVQGVPSGGTF. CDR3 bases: TGTGCCAGCAGCTTAGTGCAGGGGGTCCCCTCCGGTGGCACCTTC.